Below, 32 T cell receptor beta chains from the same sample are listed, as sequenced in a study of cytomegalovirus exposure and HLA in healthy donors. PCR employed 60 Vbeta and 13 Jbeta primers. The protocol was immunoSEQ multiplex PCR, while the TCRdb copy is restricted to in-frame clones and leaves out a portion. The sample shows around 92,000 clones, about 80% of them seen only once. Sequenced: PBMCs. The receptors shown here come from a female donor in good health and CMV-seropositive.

CDR3 sequence: CASSKGQFHSPLHF. In DNA, the CDR3 is TGTGCCAGCAGTAAGGGACAGTTCCATTCACCCCTCCACTTT. The chain combines TRBV6-5 with TRBJ1-6; 7 nucleotides align to TRBD1. The CDR3 runs to 14 residues. The germline CDR1 and CDR2 sequences are MNHEY and SVGAGI. The ends lost 5 bases at V and 8 bases at J; junction bases unmatched: 6.

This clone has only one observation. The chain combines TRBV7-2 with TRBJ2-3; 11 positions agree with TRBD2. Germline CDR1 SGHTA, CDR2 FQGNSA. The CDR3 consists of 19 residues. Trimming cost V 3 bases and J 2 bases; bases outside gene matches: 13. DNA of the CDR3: TGTGCCAGCAGCTTCGCGGTAGCGGGGGGGTCGGACTTCACAGATACGCAGTATTTT. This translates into CASSFAVAGGSDFTDTQYF.

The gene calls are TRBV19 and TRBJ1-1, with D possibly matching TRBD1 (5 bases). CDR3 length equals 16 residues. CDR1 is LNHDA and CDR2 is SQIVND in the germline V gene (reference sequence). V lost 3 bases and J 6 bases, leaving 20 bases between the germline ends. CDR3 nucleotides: TGTGCCAGTAGTATTCAGGGAGGGCTTAGAGGATCTGAAGCTTTCTTT. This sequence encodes CASSIQGGLRGSEAFF.

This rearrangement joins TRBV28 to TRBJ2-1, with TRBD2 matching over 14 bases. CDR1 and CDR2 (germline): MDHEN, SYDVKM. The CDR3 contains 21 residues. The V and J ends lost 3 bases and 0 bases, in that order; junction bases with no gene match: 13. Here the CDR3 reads CASSFYRPGLAGVSSYNEQFF. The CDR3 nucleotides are TGTGCCAGCAGTTTCTATCGACCGGGACTAGCGGGAGTAAGCTCCTACAATGAGCAGTTCTTC.

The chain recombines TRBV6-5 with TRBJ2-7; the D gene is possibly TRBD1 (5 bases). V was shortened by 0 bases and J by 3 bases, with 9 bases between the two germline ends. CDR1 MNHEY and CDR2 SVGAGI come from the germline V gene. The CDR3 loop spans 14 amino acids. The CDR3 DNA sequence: TGTGCCAGCAGTTACTCGCCGGACAACTACGAGCAGTACTTC. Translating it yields CASSYSPDNYEQYF.

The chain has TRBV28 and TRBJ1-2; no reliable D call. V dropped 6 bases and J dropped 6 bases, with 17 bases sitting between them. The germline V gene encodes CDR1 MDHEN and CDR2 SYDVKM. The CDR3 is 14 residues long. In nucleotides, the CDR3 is TGTGCCAGCAGCATGGCCGGACTTGAAGATGGCTACACCTTC. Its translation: CASSMAGLEDGYTF.

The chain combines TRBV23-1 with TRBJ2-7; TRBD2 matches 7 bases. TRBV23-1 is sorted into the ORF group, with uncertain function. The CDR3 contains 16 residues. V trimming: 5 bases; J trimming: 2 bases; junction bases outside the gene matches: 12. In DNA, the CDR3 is TGCGCCAGCAGTTCCATCGAGGCGGGGGAAGCCTACGAGCAGTACTTC. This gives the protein CASSSIEAGEAYEQYF.

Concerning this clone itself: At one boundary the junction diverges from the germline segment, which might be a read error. The CDR3 DNA follows: TGCTCCAGCAGCTTGGGGGACAGGGGTGATCAGCCCCAGCATTTT. The encoded protein is CSSSLGDRGDQPQHF. The chain uses TRBV5-1 and TRBJ1-5; 10 nucleotides align to TRBD1. The CDR3 consists of 15 residues. CDR1 SGHRS and CDR2 YFSETQ come from the germline V gene.

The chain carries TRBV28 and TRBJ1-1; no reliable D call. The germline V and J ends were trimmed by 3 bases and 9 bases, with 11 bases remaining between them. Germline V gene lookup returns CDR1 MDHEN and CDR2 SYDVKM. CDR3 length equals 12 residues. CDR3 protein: CASSFTGLKAFF. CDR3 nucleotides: TGTGCCAGCAGTTTTACTGGTCTCAAAGCTTTCTTT.

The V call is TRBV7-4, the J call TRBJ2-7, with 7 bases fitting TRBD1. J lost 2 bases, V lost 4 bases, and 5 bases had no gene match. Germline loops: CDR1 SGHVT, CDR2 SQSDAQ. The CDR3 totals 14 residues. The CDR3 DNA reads TGTGCCAGCAGCTCCAGGACAGGTACCTACGAGCAGTACTTC. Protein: CASSSRTGTYEQYF.

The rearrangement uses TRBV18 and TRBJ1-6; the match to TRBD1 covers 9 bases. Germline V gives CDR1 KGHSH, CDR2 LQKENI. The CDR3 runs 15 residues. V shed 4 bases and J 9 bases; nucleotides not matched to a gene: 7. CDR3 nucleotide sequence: TGTGCCAGCTCACACCCCGGGACAGGGTTTTCACCCCTCCACTTT. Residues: CASSHPGTGFSPLHF.

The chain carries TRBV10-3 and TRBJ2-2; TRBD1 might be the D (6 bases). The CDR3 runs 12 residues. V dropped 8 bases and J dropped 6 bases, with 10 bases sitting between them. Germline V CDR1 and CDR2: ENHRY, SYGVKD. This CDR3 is CAIEGGSGELFF. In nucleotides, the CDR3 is TGTGCCATCGAAGGGGGTTCCGGGGAGCTGTTTTTT.

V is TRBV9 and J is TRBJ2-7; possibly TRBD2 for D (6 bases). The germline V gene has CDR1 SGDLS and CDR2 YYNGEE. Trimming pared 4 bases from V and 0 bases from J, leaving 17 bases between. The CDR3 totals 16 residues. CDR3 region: CASSPSLGGNSYEQYF. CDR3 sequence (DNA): TGTGCCAGCAGCCCTAGCCTAGGAGGGAACTCCTACGAGCAGTACTTC. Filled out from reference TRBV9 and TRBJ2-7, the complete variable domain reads DSGVTQTPKHLITATGQRVTLRCSPRSGDLSVYWYQQSLDQGLQFLIQYYNGEERAKGNILERFSAQQFPDLHSELNLSSLELGDSALYFCASSPSLGGNSYEQYFGPGTRLTVT.

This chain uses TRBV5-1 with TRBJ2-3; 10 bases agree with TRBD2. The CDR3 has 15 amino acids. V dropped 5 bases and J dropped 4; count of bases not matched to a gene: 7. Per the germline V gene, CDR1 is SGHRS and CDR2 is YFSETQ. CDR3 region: CASSDKRGGADTQYF. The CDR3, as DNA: TGCGCCAGCAGTGATAAGCGGGGGGGAGCAGATACGCAGTATTTT.

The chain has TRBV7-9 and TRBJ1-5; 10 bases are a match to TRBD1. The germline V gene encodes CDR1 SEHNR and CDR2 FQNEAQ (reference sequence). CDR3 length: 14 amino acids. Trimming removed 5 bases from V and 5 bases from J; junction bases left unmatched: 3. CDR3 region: CASSQGTGDQPQHF. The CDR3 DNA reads TGTGCCAGCAGCCAAGGGACAGGGGATCAGCCCCAGCATTTT.

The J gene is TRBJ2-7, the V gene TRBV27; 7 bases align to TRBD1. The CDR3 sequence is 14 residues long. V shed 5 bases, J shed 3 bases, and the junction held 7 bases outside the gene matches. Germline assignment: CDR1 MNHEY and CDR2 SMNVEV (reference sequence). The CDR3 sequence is CASSPSGQIYEQYF. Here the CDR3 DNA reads TGTGCCAGCAGTCCCTCGGGACAGATCTACGAGCAGTACTTC.

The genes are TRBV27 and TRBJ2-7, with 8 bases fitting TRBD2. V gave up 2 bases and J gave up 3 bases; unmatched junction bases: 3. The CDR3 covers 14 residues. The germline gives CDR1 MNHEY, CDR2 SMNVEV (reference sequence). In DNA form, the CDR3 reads TGTGCCAGCAGTTTAGCGGGAGGTCTCTACGAGCAGTACTTC. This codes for CASSLAGGLYEQYF.

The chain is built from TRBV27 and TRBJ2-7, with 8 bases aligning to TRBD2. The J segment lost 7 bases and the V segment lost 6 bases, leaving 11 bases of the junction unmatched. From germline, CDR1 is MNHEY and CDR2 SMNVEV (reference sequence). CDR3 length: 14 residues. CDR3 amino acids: CASRPGLVLGEQYF. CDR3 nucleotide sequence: TGTGCCAGCAGACCGGGACTAGTATTGGGAGAGCAGTACTTC.

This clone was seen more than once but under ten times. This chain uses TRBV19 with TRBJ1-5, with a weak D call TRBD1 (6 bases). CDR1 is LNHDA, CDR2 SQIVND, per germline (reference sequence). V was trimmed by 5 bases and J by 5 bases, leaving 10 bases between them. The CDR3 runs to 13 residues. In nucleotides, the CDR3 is TGTGCCAGTAGTCCGGACAGTGATCAGCCCCAGCATTTT. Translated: CASSPDSDQPQHF.

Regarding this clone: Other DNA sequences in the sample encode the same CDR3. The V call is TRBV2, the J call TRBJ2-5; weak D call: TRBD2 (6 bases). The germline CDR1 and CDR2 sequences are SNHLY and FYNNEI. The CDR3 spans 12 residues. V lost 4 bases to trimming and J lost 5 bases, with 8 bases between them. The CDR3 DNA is TGTGCCAGCAGTGGTAGCGGTGAGACCCAGTACTTC. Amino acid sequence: CASSGSGETQYF.

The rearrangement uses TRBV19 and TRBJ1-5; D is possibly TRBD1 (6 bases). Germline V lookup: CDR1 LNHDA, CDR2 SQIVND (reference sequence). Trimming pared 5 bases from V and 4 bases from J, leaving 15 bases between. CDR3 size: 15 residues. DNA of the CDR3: TGTGCCAGTAGTGGATTCATGACAGGTAATCAGCCCCAGCATTTT. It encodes CASSGFMTGNQPQHF.

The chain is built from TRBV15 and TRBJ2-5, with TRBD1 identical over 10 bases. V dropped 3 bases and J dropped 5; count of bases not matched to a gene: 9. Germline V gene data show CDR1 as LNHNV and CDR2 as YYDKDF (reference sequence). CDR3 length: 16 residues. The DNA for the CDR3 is TGTGCCACCAGCAGGGGGGGACAGGGGCGTAAGGAGACCCAGTACTTC. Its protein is CATSRGGQGRKETQYF.

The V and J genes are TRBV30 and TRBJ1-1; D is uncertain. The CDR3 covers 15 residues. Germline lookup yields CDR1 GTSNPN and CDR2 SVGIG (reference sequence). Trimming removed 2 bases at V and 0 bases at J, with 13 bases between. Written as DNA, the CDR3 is TGTGCCTGGAGTATTTGGTCTCCTATGAACACTGAAGCTTTCTTT. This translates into CAWSIWSPMNTEAFF.

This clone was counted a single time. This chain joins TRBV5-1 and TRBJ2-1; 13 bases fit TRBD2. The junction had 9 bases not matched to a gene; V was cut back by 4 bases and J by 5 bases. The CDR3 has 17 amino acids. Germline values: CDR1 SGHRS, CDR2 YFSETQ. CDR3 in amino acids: CASSPTSGGARHNEQFF. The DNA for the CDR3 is TGCGCCAGCAGCCCAACTAGCGGGGGGGCCAGACACAATGAGCAGTTCTTC.

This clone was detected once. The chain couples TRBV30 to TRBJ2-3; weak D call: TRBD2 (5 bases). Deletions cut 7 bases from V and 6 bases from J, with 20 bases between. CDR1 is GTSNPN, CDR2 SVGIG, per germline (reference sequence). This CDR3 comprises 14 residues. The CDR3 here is CASRLGDGVDTQYF. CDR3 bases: TGTGCCTCGAGGCTGGGAGACGGAGTTGATACGCAGTATTTT.

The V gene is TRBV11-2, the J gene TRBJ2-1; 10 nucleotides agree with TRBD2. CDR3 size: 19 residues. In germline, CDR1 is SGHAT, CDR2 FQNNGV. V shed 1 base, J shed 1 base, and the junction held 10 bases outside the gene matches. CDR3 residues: CASSLALSGGAMSYNEQFF. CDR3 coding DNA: TGTGCCAGCAGCTTAGCCCTAAGCGGGGGGGCAATGTCCTACAATGAGCAGTTCTTC.

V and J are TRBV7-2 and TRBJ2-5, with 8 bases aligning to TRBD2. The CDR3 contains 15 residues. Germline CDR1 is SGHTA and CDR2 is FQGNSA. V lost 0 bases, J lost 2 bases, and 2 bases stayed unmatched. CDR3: CASSLASGAQETQYF. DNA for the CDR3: TGTGCCAGCAGCTTAGCTAGCGGGGCGCAAGAGACCCAGTACTTC.

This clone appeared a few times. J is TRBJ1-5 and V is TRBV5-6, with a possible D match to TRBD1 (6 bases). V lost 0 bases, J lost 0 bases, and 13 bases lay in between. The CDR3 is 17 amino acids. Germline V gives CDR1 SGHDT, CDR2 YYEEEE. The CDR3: CASSLANGQYSNQPQHF. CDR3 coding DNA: TGTGCCAGCAGCTTGGCCAACGGACAGTATAGCAATCAGCCCCAGCATTTT.

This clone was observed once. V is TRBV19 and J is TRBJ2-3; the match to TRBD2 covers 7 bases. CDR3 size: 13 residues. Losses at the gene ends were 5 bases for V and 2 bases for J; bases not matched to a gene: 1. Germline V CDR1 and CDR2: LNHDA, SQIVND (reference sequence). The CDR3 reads CASSLAVTDTQYF. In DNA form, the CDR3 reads TGTGCCAGTAGTCTAGCGGTCACAGATACGCAGTATTTT.

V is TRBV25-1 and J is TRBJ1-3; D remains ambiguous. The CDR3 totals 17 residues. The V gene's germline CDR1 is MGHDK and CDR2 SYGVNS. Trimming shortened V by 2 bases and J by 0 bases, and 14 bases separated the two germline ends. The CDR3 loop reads CASSEGHSTYSGNTIYF. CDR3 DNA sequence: TGTGCCAGCAGTGAAGGCCACAGCACCTACTCTGGAAACACCATATATTTT. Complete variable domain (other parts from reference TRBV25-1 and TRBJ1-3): EADIYQTPRYLVIGTGKKITLECSQTMGHDKMYWYQQDPGMELHLIHYSYGVNSTEKGDLSSESTVSRIRTEHFPLTLESARPSHTSQYLCASSEGHSTYSGNTIYFGEGSWLTVV.

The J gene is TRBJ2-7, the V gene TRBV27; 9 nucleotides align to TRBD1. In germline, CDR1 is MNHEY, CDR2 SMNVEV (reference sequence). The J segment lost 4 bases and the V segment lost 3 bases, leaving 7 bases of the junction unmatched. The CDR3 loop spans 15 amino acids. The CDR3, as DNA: TGTGCCAGCAGTTTTGCCTGGACAGGGGATTACGAGCAGTACTTC. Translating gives CASSFAWTGDYEQYF.

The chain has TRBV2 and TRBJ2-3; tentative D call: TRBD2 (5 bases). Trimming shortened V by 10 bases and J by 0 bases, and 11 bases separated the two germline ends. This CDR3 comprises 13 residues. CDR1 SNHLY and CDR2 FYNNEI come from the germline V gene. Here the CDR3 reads CATGADSTDTQYF. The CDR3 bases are TGTGCCACCGGAGCGGATAGCACAGATACGCAGTATTTT.